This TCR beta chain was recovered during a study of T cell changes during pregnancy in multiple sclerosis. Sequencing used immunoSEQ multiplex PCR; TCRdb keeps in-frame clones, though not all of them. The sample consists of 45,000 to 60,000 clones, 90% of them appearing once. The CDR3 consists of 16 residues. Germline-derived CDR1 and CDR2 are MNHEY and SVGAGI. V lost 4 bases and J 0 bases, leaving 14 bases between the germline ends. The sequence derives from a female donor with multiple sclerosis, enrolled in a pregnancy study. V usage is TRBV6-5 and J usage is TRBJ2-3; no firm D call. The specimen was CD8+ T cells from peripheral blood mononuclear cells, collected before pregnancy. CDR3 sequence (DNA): TGTGCCAGCAGTTCCCTAATGGGCCCTAGCACAGATACGCAGTATTTT. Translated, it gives CASSSLMGPSTDTQYF.